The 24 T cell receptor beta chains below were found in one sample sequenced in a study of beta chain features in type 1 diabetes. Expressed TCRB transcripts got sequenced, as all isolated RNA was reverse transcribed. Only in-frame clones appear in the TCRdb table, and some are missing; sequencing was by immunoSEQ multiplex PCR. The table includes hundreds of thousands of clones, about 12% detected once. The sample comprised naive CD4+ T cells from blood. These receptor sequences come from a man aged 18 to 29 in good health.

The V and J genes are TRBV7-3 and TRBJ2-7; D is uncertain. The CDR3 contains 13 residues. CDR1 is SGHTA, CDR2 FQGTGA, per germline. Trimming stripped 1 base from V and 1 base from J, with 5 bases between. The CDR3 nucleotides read TGTGCCAGCAGCTTAAGCAGGTCCTACGAGCAGTACTTC. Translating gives CASSLSRSYEQYF.

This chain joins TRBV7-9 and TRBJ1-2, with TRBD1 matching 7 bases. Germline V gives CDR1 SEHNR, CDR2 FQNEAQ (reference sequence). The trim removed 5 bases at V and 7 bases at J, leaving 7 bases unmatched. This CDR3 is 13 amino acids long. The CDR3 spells CASSTDRESGYTF. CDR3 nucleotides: TGTGCCAGCAGCACTGACAGGGAGAGTGGCTACACCTTC.

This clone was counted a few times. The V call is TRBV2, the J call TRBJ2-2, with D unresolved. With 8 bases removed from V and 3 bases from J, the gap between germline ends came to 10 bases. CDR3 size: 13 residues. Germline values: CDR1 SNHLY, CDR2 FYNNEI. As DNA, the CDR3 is TGTGCCAGCCTCCCAGAGGACACCGGGGAGCTGTTTTTT. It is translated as CASLPEDTGELFF. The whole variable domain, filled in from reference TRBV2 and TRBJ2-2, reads EPEVTQTPSHQVTQMGQEVILRCVPISNHLYFYWYRQILGQKVEFLVSFYNNEISEKSEIFDDQFSVERPDGSNFTLKIRSTKLEDSAMYFCASLPEDTGELFFGEGSRLTVL.

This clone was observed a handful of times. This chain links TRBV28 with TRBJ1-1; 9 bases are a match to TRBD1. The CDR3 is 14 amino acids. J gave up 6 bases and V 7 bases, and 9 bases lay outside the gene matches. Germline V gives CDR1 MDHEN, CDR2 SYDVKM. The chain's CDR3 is CASTRTGGVPEAFF. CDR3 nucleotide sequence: TGTGCCAGCACCCGAACAGGGGGCGTCCCTGAAGCTTTCTTT.

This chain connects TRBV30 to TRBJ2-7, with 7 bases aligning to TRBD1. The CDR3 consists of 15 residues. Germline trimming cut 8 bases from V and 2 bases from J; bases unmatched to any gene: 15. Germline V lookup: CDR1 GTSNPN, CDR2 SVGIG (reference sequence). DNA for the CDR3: TGTGCCCACCATTCCCCGACGACAGGGCCCTACGAGCAGTACTTC. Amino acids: CAHHSPTTGPYEQYF.

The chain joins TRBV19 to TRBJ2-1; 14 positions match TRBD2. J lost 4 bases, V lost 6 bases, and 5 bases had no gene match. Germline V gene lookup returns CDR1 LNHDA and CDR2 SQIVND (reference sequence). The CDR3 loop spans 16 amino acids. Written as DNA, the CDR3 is TGTGCCAGTAGGGGACTAGCGGGAGCGTCTTACAATGAGCAGTTCTTC. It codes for CASRGLAGASYNEQFF. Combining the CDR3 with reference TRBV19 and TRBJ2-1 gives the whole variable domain DGGITQSPKYLFRKEGQNVTLSCEQNLNHDAMYWYRQDPGQGLRLIYYSQIVNDFQKGDIAEGYSVSREKKESFPLTVTSAQKNPTAFYLCASRGLAGASYNEQFFGPGTRLTVL.

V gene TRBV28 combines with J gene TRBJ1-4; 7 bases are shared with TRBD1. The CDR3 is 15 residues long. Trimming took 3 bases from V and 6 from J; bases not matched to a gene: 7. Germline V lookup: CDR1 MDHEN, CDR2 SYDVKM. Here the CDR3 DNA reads TGTGCCAGCAGTTTGTTGGGGACAGCCTATGAAAAACTGTTTTTT. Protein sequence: CASSLLGTAYEKLFF.

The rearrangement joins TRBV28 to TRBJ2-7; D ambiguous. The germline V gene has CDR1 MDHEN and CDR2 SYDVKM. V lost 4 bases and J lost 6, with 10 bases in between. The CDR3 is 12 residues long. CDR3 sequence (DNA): TGTGCCAGCAGTTCGGTCCCCCCCGAGCAGTACTTC. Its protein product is CASSSVPPEQYF.

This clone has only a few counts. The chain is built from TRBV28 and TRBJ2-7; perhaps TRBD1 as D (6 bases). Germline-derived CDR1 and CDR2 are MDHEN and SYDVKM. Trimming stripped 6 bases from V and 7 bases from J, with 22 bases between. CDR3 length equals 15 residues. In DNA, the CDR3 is TGTGCCAGCAGCCCCACAGGGACCCTGCTTTTGGAGCAGTACTTC. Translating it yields CASSPTGTLLLEQYF. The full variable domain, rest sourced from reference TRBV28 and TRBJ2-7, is DVKVTQSSRYLVKRTGEKVFLECVQDMDHENMFWYRQDPGLGLRLIYFSYDVKMKEKGDIPEGYSVSREKKERFSLILESASTNQTSMYLCASSPTGTLLLEQYFGPGTRLTVT.

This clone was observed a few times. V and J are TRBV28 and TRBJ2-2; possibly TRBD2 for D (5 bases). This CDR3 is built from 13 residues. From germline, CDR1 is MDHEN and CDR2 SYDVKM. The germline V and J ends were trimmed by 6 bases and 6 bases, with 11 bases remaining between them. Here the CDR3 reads CASRPPRAGELFF. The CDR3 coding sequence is TGTGCCAGCAGACCCCCGAGGGCCGGGGAGCTGTTTTTT.

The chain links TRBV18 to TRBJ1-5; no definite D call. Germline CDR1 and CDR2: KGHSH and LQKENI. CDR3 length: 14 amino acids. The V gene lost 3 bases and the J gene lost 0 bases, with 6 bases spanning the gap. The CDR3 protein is CASSPLYSNQPQHF. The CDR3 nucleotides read TGTGCCAGCTCACCTCTCTATAGCAATCAGCCCCAGCATTTT.

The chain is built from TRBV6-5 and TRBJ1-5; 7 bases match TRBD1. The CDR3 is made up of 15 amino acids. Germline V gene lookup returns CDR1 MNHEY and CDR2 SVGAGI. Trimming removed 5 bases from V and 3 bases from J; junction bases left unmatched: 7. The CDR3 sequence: CASSLLGQANQPQHF. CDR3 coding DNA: TGTGCCAGCAGTCTCCTCGGACAGGCCAATCAGCCCCAGCATTTT.

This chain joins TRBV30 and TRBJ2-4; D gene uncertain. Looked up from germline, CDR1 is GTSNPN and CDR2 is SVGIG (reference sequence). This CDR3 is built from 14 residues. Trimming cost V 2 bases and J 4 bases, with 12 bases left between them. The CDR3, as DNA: TGTGCCTGGAGTACCGGGTTAGTGAAAAACATTCAGTACTTC. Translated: CAWSTGLVKNIQYF.

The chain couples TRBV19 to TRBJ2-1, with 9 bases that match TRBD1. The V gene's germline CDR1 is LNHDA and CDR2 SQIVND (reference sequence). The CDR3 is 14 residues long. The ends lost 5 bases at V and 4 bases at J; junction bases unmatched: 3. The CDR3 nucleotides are TGTGCCAGTAGTCCGACAGGGGGGTACAATGAGCAGTTCTTC. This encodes CASSPTGGYNEQFF.

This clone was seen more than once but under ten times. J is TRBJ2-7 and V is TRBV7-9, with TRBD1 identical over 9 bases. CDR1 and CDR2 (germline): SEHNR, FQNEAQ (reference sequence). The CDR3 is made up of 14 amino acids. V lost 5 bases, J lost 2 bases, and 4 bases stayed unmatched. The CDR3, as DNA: TGTGCCAGCAGCCCCGGGACAGGGACCTACGAGCAGTACTTC. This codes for CASSPGTGTYEQYF. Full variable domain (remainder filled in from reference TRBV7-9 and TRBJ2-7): DTGVSQNPRHKITKRGQNVTFRCDPISEHNRLYWYRQTLGQGPEFLTYFQNEAQLEKSRLLSDRFSAERPKGSFSTLEIQRTEQGDSAMYLCASSPGTGTYEQYFGPGTRLTVT.

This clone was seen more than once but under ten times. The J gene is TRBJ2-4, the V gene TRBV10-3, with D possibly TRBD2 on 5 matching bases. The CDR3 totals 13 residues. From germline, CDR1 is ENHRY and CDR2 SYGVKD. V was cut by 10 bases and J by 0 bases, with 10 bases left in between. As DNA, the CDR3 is TGTGCCACGGGTGCGGGAGCCAAAAACATTCAGTACTTC. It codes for CATGAGAKNIQYF.

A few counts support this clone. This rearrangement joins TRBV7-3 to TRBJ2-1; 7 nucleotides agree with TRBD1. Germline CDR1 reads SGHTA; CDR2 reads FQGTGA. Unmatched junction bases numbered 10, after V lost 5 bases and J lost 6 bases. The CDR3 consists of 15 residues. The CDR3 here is CASSPGGALANEQFF. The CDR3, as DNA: TGTGCCAGCAGCCCAGGGGGAGCTCTGGCCAATGAGCAGTTCTTC.

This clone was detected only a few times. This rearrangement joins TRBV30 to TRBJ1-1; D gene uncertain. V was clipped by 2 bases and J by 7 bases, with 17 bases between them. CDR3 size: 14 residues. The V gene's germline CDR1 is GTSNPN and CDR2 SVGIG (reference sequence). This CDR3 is CAWSTGRGNGEAFF. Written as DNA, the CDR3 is TGTGCCTGGAGTACGGGGAGAGGTAATGGTGAAGCTTTCTTT.

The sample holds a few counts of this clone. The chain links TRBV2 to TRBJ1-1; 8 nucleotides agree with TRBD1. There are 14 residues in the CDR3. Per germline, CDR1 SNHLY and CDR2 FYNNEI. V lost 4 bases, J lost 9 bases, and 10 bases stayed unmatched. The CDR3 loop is CASSVLQGAAKAFF. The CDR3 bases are TGTGCCAGCAGTGTTTTGCAGGGGGCGGCAAAAGCTTTCTTT.

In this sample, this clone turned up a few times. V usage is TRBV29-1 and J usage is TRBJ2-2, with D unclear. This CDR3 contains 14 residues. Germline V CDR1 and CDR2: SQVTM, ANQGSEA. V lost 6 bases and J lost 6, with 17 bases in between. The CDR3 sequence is CSVVAQEFSGELFF. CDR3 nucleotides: TGCAGCGTCGTCGCGCAGGAATTTTCCGGGGAGCTGTTTTTT.

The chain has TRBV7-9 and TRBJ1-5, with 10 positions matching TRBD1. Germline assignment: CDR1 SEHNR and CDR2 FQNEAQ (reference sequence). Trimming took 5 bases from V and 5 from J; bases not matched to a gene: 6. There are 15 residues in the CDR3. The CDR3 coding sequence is TGTGCCAGCAGCACGACAGGGGGCGAGCATCAGCCCCAGCATTTT. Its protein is CASSTTGGEHQPQHF.

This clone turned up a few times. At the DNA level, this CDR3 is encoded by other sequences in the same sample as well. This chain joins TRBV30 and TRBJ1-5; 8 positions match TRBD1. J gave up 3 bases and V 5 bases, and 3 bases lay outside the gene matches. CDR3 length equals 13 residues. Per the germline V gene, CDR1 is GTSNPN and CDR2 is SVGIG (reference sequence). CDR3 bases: TGTGCCTGGGGACAGGGTATCAATCAGCCCCAGCATTTT. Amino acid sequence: CAWGQGINQPQHF.

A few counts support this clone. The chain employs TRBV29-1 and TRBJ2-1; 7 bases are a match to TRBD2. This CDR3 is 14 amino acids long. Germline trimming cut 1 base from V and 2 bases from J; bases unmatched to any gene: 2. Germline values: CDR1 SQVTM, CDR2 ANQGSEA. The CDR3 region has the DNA TGCAGCGTTGAAGGGCGGGGGACCTACAATGAGCAGTTCTTC. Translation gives CSVEGRGTYNEQFF.

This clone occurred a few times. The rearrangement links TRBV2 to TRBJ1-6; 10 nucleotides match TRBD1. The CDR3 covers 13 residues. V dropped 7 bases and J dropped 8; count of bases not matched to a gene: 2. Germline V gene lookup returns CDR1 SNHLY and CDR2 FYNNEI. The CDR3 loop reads CASMGTGDSPLHF. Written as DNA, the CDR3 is TGTGCCAGCATGGGGACAGGGGATTCACCCCTCCACTTT.